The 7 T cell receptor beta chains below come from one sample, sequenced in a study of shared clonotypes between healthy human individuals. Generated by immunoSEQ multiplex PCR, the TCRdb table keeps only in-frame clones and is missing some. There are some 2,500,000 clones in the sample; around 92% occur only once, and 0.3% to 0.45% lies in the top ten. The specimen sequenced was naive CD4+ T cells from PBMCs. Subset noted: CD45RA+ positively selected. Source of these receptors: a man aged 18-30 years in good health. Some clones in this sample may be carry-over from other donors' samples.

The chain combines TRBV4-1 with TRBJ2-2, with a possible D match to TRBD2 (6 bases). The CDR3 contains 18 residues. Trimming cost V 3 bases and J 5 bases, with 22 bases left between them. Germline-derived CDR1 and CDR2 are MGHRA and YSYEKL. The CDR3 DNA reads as TGCGCCAGCAGCCAGGTTCCTTCCAGCGGGCGGCGGACCGGGGAGCTGTTTTTT. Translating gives CASSQVPSSGRRTGELFF.

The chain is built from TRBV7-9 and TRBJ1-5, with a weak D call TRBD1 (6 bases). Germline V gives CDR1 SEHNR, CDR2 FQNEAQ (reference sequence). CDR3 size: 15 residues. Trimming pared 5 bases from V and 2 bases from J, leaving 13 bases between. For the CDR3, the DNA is TGTGCCAGCAGCGCCGCGGGGGGCCGCAATCAGCCCCAGCATTTT. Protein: CASSAAGGRNQPQHF.

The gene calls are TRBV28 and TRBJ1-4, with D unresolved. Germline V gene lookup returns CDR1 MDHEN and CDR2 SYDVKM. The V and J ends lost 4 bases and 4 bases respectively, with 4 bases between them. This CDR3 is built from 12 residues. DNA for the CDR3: TGTGCCAGCAGTTCGAGTAATGAAAAACTGTTTTTT. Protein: CASSSSNEKLFF. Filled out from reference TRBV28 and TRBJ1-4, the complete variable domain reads DVKVTQSSRYLVKRTGEKVFLECVQDMDHENMFWYRQDPGLGLRLIYFSYDVKMKEKGDIPEGYSVSREKKERFSLILESASTNQTSMYLCASSSSNEKLFFGSGTQLSVL.

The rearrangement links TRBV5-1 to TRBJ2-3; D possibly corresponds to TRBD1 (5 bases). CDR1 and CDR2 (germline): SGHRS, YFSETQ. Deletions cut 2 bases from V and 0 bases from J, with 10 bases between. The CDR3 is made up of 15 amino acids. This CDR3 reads CASSFLTASTDTQYF. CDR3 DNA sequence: TGCGCCAGCAGCTTTCTGACAGCTAGCACAGATACGCAGTATTTT.

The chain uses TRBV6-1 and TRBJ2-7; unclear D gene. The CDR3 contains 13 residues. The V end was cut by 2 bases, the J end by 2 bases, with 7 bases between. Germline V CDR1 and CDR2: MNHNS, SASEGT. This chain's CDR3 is CASSEPSAYEQYF. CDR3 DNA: TGTGCCAGCAGTGAACCCTCCGCCTACGAGCAGTACTTC.

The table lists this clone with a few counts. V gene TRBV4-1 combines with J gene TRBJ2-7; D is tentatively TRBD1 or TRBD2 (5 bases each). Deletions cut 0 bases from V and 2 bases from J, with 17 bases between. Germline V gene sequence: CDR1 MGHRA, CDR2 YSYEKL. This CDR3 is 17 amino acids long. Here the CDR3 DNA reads TGCGCCAGCAGCCAAGAAGGGAGCTGGACAAAAACCTACGAGCAGTACTTC. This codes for CASSQEGSWTKTYEQYF.

The CDR3 coding sequence is TGTGCCAGCATTCCGGGGGGGTTTAGCTCCTACAATGAGCAGTTCTTC. It is translated as CASIPGGFSSYNEQFF. The chain links TRBV9 to TRBJ2-1, with 8 bases lining up with TRBD2. This CDR3 spans 16 amino acids. Germline loops: CDR1 SGDLS, CDR2 YYNGEE. With V trimmed by 6 bases and J by 0 bases, 8 bases remained unmatched. Together with reference TRBV9 and TRBJ2-1, the CDR3 gives the full variable domain: DSGVTQTPKHLITATGQRVTLRCSPRSGDLSVYWYQQSLDQGLQFLIQYYNGEERAKGNILERFSAQQFPDLHSELNLSSLELGDSALYFCASIPGGFSSYNEQFFGPGTRLTVL.